Below, 30 T cell receptor beta chains from the same sample are listed, as sequenced in a study of response to subunit inactivated influenza vaccine. TCRdb re-derived calls from the RT-PCR reads in MiXCR, one entry per CDR3 protein. The data show roughly 700,000 distinct CDR3 sequences, with approximately 14% seen just once and around 6.5% held by the top ten. This sample comprised PBMCs from blood, obtained approximately 15 days before vaccination. These TCRs come from a man aged 45-65 years who received an inactivated influenza vaccine.

In this sample, this clonotype turned up a few times. This chain uses TRBV5-1 with TRBJ1-1, with 7 bases lining up with TRBD1. The CDR3 sequence is 14 residues long. The V gene end was trimmed by 4 bases and the J gene end by 5 bases; junction bases not matched to a gene: 8. Germline-derived CDR1 and CDR2 are SGHRS and YFSETQ. CDR3 nucleotide sequence: TGCGCCAGCAGCACACAACCAGGGGGAACTGAAGCTTTCTTT. Protein product: CASSTQPGGTEAFF.

This clonotype was seen a few times. V gene TRBV24-1 combines with J gene TRBJ1-1; 7 nucleotides agree with TRBD1. The trim removed 4 bases at V and 2 bases at J, leaving 6 bases unmatched. CDR1 and CDR2 from the germline V gene are KGHDR and SFDVKD. The CDR3 has 15 residues. The chain's CDR3 is CATSDDRQGNTEAFF. CDR3 in DNA: TGTGCCACCAGTGACGACAGACAGGGAAACACTGAAGCTTTCTTT.

This chain links TRBV12-3 or TRBV12-4 with TRBJ2-4; 7 bases match TRBD2. This CDR3 has 14 residues. J gave up 9 bases and V 7 bases, and 12 bases lay outside the gene matches. CDR3 amino acids: CASTLGSTGGIQYF. The CDR3 DNA reads TGTGCCAGCACCCTGGGATCAACGGGGGGCATTCAGTACTTC.

The CDR3 loop is CASSSRTSSYNSPLHF. The CDR3 nucleotides read TGTGCCAGCAGTTCCAGGACGAGCTCCTATAATTCACCCCTCCACTTT. The V gene is TRBV25-1, the J gene TRBJ1-6, with no clear D. V gave up 5 bases and J gave up 0 bases, with 11 bases separating them. The CDR3 is 16 residues long. The germline V gene encodes CDR1 MGHDK and CDR2 SYGVNS.

The rearrangement joins TRBV10-3 to TRBJ1-2; 7 nucleotides line up with TRBD1. CDR3 length: 12 amino acids. V shed 6 bases, J shed 4 bases, and the junction held 2 bases outside the gene matches. Germline CDR1 is ENHRY and CDR2 is SYGVKD. The CDR3 reads CAISGTAYGYTF. The CDR3 region has the DNA TGTGCCATCAGCGGGACAGCCTATGGCTACACCTTC.

The sample holds many counts of this clonotype. The chain recombines TRBV10-3 with TRBJ2-1; D is undetermined. Germline loops: CDR1 ENHRY, CDR2 SYGVKD. V was clipped by 3 bases and J by 7 bases, with 4 bases between them. CDR3 size: 11 residues. CDR3 sequence: CAISDLNEQFF. The DNA of the CDR3 is TGTGCCATCAGTGATCTGAATGAGCAGTTCTTC.

This chain uses TRBV3-1 with TRBJ2-7; D is undetermined. CDR3 size: 15 residues. Germline V lookup: CDR1 LGHDT, CDR2 YNNKEL (reference sequence). V lost 1 base, J lost 7 bases, and 17 bases lay in between. The CDR3 nucleotides are TGTGCCAGCAGCCAAGCCCAGCAGGCCCGGTGGGAGCAGTACTTC. Translating it yields CASSQAQQARWEQYF.

This clonotype was recorded a few times. V is TRBV6-1 and J is TRBJ1-5; 9 positions agree with TRBD1. Germline V lookup: CDR1 MNHNS, CDR2 SASEGT. The V and J ends lost 6 bases and 6 bases, in that order; junction bases with no gene match: 6. The CDR3 totals 14 residues. The DNA of the CDR3 is TGTGCCAGCAGCCGGACAGGGGAAAGTCAGCCCCAGCATTTT. It yields the protein CASSRTGESQPQHF.

The chain uses TRBV7-2 and TRBJ1-2; maybe TRBD1 (6 bases). Per germline, CDR1 SGHTA and CDR2 FQGNSA. Trimming removed 5 bases from V and 4 bases from J, with 11 bases in between. The CDR3 consists of 13 residues. The CDR3 sequence is CASSGPDSYGYTF. In nucleotides, the CDR3 is TGTGCCAGCAGCGGGCCGGACAGCTATGGCTACACCTTC.

This clonotype was detected only a few times. The chain couples TRBV6-5 to TRBJ1-6; D unresolved. CDR1 and CDR2 from the germline V gene are MNHEY and SVGAGI. The CDR3 contains 12 residues. With 7 bases removed from V and 6 bases from J, the gap between germline ends came to 7 bases. The CDR3 reads CASKSSNSPLHF. In DNA form, the CDR3 reads TGTGCCAGCAAGTCGAGTAATTCACCCCTCCACTTT.

A few counts support this clonotype. V gene TRBV25-1 combines with J gene TRBJ2-5, with D perhaps TRBD1 or TRBD2 (5 bases each). CDR1 is MGHDK and CDR2 is SYGVNS in the germline V gene. V lost 7 bases to trimming and J lost 3 bases, with 12 bases between them. The CDR3 covers 13 residues. The CDR3 DNA follows: TGTGCCAGCACGAGAGGGGATAAAGAGACCCAGTACTTC. Encoded protein: CASTRGDKETQYF.

Only a few counts were recorded for this clonotype. The genes are TRBV7-2 and TRBJ2-2; 7 positions match TRBD2. V trimming: 1 base; J trimming: 7 bases; junction bases outside the gene matches: 9. CDR1 is SGHTA and CDR2 is FQGNSA in the germline V gene. The CDR3 runs to 16 residues. CDR3 DNA: TGTGCCAGCAGCTTAGAAGTGGGACTAAGGGGCGGGGAGCTGTTTTTT. This translates into CASSLEVGLRGGELFF.

The chain has TRBV12-3 or TRBV12-4 and TRBJ2-3, with TRBD1 identical over 10 bases. The V gene end was trimmed by 0 bases and the J gene end by 7 bases; junction bases not matched to a gene: 10. The CDR3 has 17 amino acids. CDR3 protein: CASSLAGTGVHYYTQYF. CDR3 sequence (DNA): TGTGCCAGCAGTTTAGCCGGGACAGGGGTTCATTATTATACGCAGTATTTT.

At least ten counts were recorded for this clonotype. This sequence joins TRBV4-3 and TRBJ2-2, with TRBD1 matching 7 bases. Germline V lookup: CDR1 LGHNA, CDR2 YSLEER. The length of the CDR3 is 15 residues. Trimming removed 3 bases from V and 8 bases from J; junction bases left unmatched: 9. CDR3 region: CASSQSTGVEGELFF. Here the CDR3 DNA reads TGCGCCAGCAGCCAGTCAACAGGGGTGGAGGGGGAGCTGTTTTTT.

This clonotype came up a few times. J is TRBJ2-2 and V is TRBV5-1, with 9 nucleotides matching TRBD2. Per germline, CDR1 SGHRS and CDR2 YFSETQ. V gave up 3 bases and J gave up 5 bases; unmatched junction bases: 8. The CDR3 runs 16 residues. DNA for the CDR3: TGCGCCAGCAGCTCCGTGAGCGGGGGGCATACCGGGGAGCTGTTTTTT. It encodes CASSSVSGGHTGELFF. The whole variable domain, remainder taken from reference TRBV5-1 and TRBJ2-2, is KAGVTQTPRYLIKTRGQQVTLSCSPISGHRSVSWYQQTPGQGLQFLFEYFSETQRNKGNFPGRFSGRQFSNSRSEMNVSTLELGDSALYLCASSSVSGGHTGELFFGEGSRLTVL.

The rearrangement uses TRBV12-3 or TRBV12-4 and TRBJ1-1, with 8 bases aligning to TRBD1. The CDR3 consists of 15 residues. V shed 6 bases, J shed 4 bases, and the junction held 10 bases outside the gene matches. CDR3: CASRPEGQAITEAFF. For the CDR3, the DNA is TGTGCCAGCAGGCCCGAGGGACAGGCGATCACTGAAGCTTTCTTT.

This clonotype was counted only a few times. The rearrangement uses TRBV6-5 and TRBJ2-2, with 8 bases aligning to TRBD1. Germline V lookup: CDR1 MNHEY, CDR2 SVGAGI. Germline trimming cut 4 bases from V and 6 bases from J; bases unmatched to any gene: 4. CDR3 length: 14 residues. CDR3 coding DNA: TGTGCCAGCAGTTCGACAGGGGCTTCCGGGGAGCTGTTTTTT. Translating it yields CASSSTGASGELFF.

The V call is TRBV6-2 or TRBV6-3, the J call TRBJ2-5; possibly TRBD1 for D (6 bases). Germline V gene data show CDR1 as MNHEY and CDR2 as SVGEGT. The germline V and J ends were trimmed by 2 bases and 0 bases, with 16 bases remaining between them. The CDR3 length is 17 residues. Written as DNA, the CDR3 is TGTGCCAGCAGTTACCAGTATGGACAGTCCAACCAAGAGACCCAGTACTTC. This sequence encodes CASSYQYGQSNQETQYF.

This clonotype has just a few counts. V is TRBV7-9 and J is TRBJ1-2; maybe TRBD1 (5 bases). This CDR3 is 13 amino acids long. V was pared by 1 base and J by 8 bases, with 11 bases between. CDR1 SEHNR and CDR2 FQNEAQ come from the germline V gene (reference sequence). The CDR3, as DNA: TGTGCCAGCAGCTTAGAAGGACAAGGGGGCTACACCTTC. Its translation is CASSLEGQGGYTF.

In its sample, this clonotype was seen a few times. The rearrangement joins TRBV10-3 to TRBJ2-2; TRBD2 matches 12 bases. The V gene's germline CDR1 is ENHRY and CDR2 SYGVKD. V gave up 1 base and J gave up 5 bases; unmatched junction bases: 11. The CDR3 sequence is 19 residues long. The CDR3 coding sequence is TGTGCCATCAGTGAGTTTCGGCTAGCGGGAGGGCCACGGACCGGGGAGCTGTTTTTT. Amino acid sequence: CAISEFRLAGGPRTGELFF.

This clonotype has more than one count but fewer than ten. This rearrangement joins TRBV20-1 to TRBJ1-2, with 9 positions matching TRBD1. Germline values: CDR1 DFQATT, CDR2 SNEGSKA (reference sequence). CDR3 length: 12 residues. Unmatched junction bases numbered 5, after V lost 6 bases and J lost 6 bases. CDR3 region: CSANRGLDGYTF. The CDR3 nucleotides are TGCAGTGCCAACAGGGGGCTCGATGGCTACACCTTC.

V is TRBV2 and J is TRBJ2-7, with D perhaps TRBD2 (5 bases). The CDR3 consists of 13 residues. Trimming removed 6 bases from V and 2 bases from J, with 11 bases in between. Looked up from germline, CDR1 is SNHLY and CDR2 is FYNNEI. This CDR3 reads CASRDSPAYEQYF. The CDR3 region has the DNA TGTGCCAGCAGGGACTCCCCTGCCTACGAGCAGTACTTC.

The chain has TRBV18 and TRBJ1-1, with TRBD1 matching over 7 bases. The germline V gene encodes CDR1 KGHSH and CDR2 LQKENI. The CDR3 sequence is 13 residues long. The V and J ends lost 1 base and 8 bases, in that order; junction bases with no gene match: 4. CDR3 in amino acids: CASSPQGAWEAFF. The CDR3 DNA reads TGTGCCAGCTCACCACAGGGGGCCTGGGAAGCTTTCTTT.

This clonotype has more than one count but fewer than ten. The V call is TRBV5-1, the J call TRBJ1-2, with 7 bases lining up with TRBD1. This CDR3 is built from 15 residues. Losses at the gene ends were 2 bases for V and 4 bases for J; bases not matched to a gene: 8. Germline V gene sequence: CDR1 SGHRS, CDR2 YFSETQ. CDR3 nucleotides: TGCGCCAGCAGCTTCGGACAGGTCCGTGGCTATGGCTACACCTTC. Translating gives CASSFGQVRGYGYTF.

In its sample, this clonotype was seen many times. The V gene is TRBV6-2 or TRBV6-3, the J gene TRBJ2-1; 10 nucleotides line up with TRBD2. The CDR3 consists of 14 residues. V shed 8 bases, J shed 6 bases, and the junction held 7 bases outside the gene matches. CDR1 MNHEY and CDR2 SVGEGT come from the germline V gene. CDR3 DNA sequence: TGTGCCAGCTATGCTAGCGGGAGTTTCAATGAGCAGTTCTTC. This gives the protein CASYASGSFNEQFF.

This chain joins TRBV7-9 and TRBJ1-1, with 9 bases aligning to TRBD1. This CDR3 is built from 14 residues. Unmatched junction bases numbered 7, after V lost 4 bases and J lost 7 bases. CDR1 is SEHNR, CDR2 FQNEAQ, per germline (reference sequence). CDR3 sequence reads: CASSSTGGADEAFF. CDR3 in DNA: TGTGCCAGCAGCTCTACAGGGGGCGCGGATGAAGCTTTCTTT.

This clonotype was detected a few times. The V call is TRBV7-9, the J call TRBJ2-2, with D uncertain. CDR3 length equals 14 residues. Germline-derived CDR1 and CDR2 are SEHNR and FQNEAQ (reference sequence). The germline V and J ends were trimmed by 1 base and 2 bases, with 5 bases remaining between them. This CDR3 is CASSLETNTGELFF. The DNA for the CDR3 is TGTGCCAGCAGCTTAGAGACTAACACCGGGGAGCTGTTTTTT.

V and J are TRBV11-2 and TRBJ2-1; 12 bases are a match to TRBD2. The CDR3 is made up of 15 amino acids. Per germline, CDR1 SGHAT and CDR2 FQNNGV. The J segment lost 6 bases and the V segment lost 5 bases, leaving 5 bases of the junction unmatched. CDR3 sequence: CASSAGLAGFNEQFF. CDR3 nucleotide sequence: TGTGCCAGCAGCGCGGGACTAGCGGGTTTCAATGAGCAGTTCTTC.

This clonotype was picked up a small number of times. V is TRBV4-1 and J is TRBJ1-1; D uncertain. CDR3 size: 16 residues. Trimming pared 0 bases from V and 1 base from J, leaving 12 bases between. Germline CDR1 is MGHRA and CDR2 is YSYEKL. For the CDR3, the DNA is TGCGCCAGCAGCCAAGATATGGAGCCGGCGAACACTGAAGCTTTCTTT. It is translated as CASSQDMEPANTEAFF.

This clonotype was detected ten times or more. The chain uses TRBV2 and TRBJ2-2, with D perhaps matching TRBD1 (5 bases). CDR1 SNHLY and CDR2 FYNNEI come from the germline V gene. The CDR3 is 14 residues long. V was trimmed by 6 bases and J by 3 bases, leaving 11 bases between them. The CDR3 nucleotides are TGTGCCAGCAGAAGGACACCGGACACCGGGGAGCTGTTTTTT. Residues: CASRRTPDTGELFF.